The 20 T cell receptor beta chains below all came from one sample that was sequenced in a study of PD-1 blockade in classical Hodgkin lymphoma. Time point in this sample: cycle 4 day 1 (C4D1), after about 6 weeks of nivolumab. All trial patients relapsed after autologous stem cell transplantation. The protocol was immunoSEQ multiplex PCR, while the TCRdb copy is restricted to in-frame clones and leaves out a portion. The sample lists 80,000 to 95,000 clones; nearly 85% were seen once. The sequencing used peripheral blood mononuclear cells (PBMCs), collected before the fourth cycle of nivolumab. The receptor set was obtained from a human donor with classical Hodgkin lymphoma.

This chain uses TRBV18 with TRBJ2-1; TRBD1 might be the D (5 bases). The CDR3 length is 16 residues. The V end was cut by 3 bases, the J end by 0 bases, with 12 bases between. CDR1 is KGHSH and CDR2 is LQKENI in the germline V gene. CDR3 in amino acids: CASSPQGGSSYNEQFF. The CDR3 DNA sequence: TGTGCCAGCTCACCTCAGGGTGGTAGCTCCTACAATGAGCAGTTCTTC.

The chain uses TRBV6-5 and TRBJ2-2; D not resolved. Trimming shortened V by 6 bases and J by 0 bases, and 11 bases separated the two germline ends. CDR1 is MNHEY, CDR2 SVGAGI, per germline. The CDR3 runs to 15 residues. In DNA, the CDR3 is TGTGCCAGCAGCATTAGACGGACGAACACCGGGGAGCTGTTTTTT. Translated: CASSIRRTNTGELFF.

The chain combines TRBV28 with TRBJ1-4; D is unresolved. Germline V gene lookup returns CDR1 MDHEN and CDR2 SYDVKM. The CDR3 totals 14 residues. The V end lost 3 bases, the J end lost 4 bases, and 9 bases lay between the germline ends. CDR3 bases: TGTGCCAGCAGTTTGCCCGGGGTTAATGAAAAACTGTTTTTT. Translation: CASSLPGVNEKLFF.

The chain links TRBV5-1 to TRBJ2-2; 9 bases align to TRBD2. Germline lookup yields CDR1 SGHRS and CDR2 YFSETQ. This CDR3 is built from 16 residues. V shed 1 base and J 7 bases; nucleotides not matched to a gene: 8. CDR3 residues: CASSLSAGGPDGELFF. CDR3 in DNA: TGCGCCAGCAGCTTGTCGGCGGGAGGGCCCGACGGGGAGCTGTTTTTT. Looking up the rest from reference TRBV5-1 and TRBJ2-2 gives the full variable domain: KAGVTQTPRYLIKTRGQQVTLSCSPISGHRSVSWYQQTPGQGLQFLFEYFSETQRNKGNFPGRFSGRQFSNSRSEMNVSTLELGDSALYLCASSLSAGGPDGELFFGEGSRLTVL.

In this sample, this clone turned up a few times. J is TRBJ2-1 and V is TRBV5-1; 14 nucleotides match TRBD2. The CDR3 length is 19 residues. Germline trimming cut 2 bases from V and 6 bases from J; bases unmatched to any gene: 13. Germline CDR1 SGHRS, CDR2 YFSETQ. DNA of the CDR3: TGCGCCAGCAGCTTCGGGACTAGCGGGAGTGCTGCCGATTTCAATGAGCAGTTCTTC. Its protein product is CASSFGTSGSAADFNEQFF. The complete variable domain, with remaining parts taken from reference TRBV5-1 and TRBJ2-1, reads KAGVTQTPRYLIKTRGQQVTLSCSPISGHRSVSWYQQTPGQGLQFLFEYFSETQRNKGNFPGRFSGRQFSNSRSEMNVSTLELGDSALYLCASSFGTSGSAADFNEQFFGPGTRLTVL.

About this clone itself: In the same sample, other DNA sequences code for this CDR3. V gene TRBV30 combines with J gene TRBJ1-3, with D unclear. Looked up from germline, CDR1 is GTSNPN and CDR2 is SVGIG (reference sequence). V was cut by 0 bases and J by 3 bases, with 3 bases left in between. The CDR3 spans 12 residues. The CDR3 loop reads CAWSVGGNTIYF. CDR3 in DNA: TGTGCCTGGAGTGTAGGTGGAAACACCATATATTTT.

This clone came up a few times. The chain couples TRBV10-3 to TRBJ1-5; D is undetermined. The CDR3 loop spans 14 amino acids. CDR1 is ENHRY and CDR2 is SYGVKD in the germline V gene. Trimming took off 3 bases at V and 0 bases at J, with 6 bases between the two ends. This CDR3 reads CAISDRISNQPQHF. CDR3 bases: TGTGCCATCAGTGACAGGATTAGCAATCAGCCCCAGCATTTT.

The chain uses TRBV5-1 and TRBJ1-5; no reliable D call. Germline V CDR1 and CDR2: SGHRS, YFSETQ. This CDR3 region has 13 residues. V shed 0 bases and J shed 7 bases, with 8 bases lying between them. CDR3 DNA: TGCGCCAGCAGCTTGGTCGTAGGGCAGCCCCAGCATTTT. Translated, it gives CASSLVVGQPQHF.

The chain joins TRBV13 to TRBJ2-2; no firm D call. Trimming cost V 2 bases and J 0 bases, with 10 bases left between them. The CDR3 covers 16 residues. Germline lookup yields CDR1 PRHDT and CDR2 FYEKMQ (reference sequence). CDR3 sequence: CASSLMGISNTGELFF. CDR3 sequence (DNA): TGTGCCAGCAGCTTAATGGGGATATCGAACACCGGGGAGCTGTTTTTT.

V and J are TRBV10-3 and TRBJ1-2, with D perhaps matching TRBD1 (6 bases). This CDR3 spans 14 amino acids. The germline V gene encodes CDR1 ENHRY and CDR2 SYGVKD. The ends were cut back, 0 bases at V and 6 bases at J, with 11 bases in the middle. CDR3 loop: CAISESGAVHGYTF. The CDR3 DNA reads as TGTGCCATCAGTGAGTCGGGGGCAGTTCATGGCTACACCTTC.

The rearrangement links TRBV7-2 to TRBJ2-1; the match to TRBD2 covers 7 bases. Trimming removed 1 base from V and 6 bases from J; junction bases left unmatched: 15. The CDR3 has 18 amino acids. CDR1 is SGHTA, CDR2 FQGNSA, per germline. The CDR3 nucleotides are TGTGCCAGCAGCTTAGGACTGTTGGCGGGAGACTCCATCAATGAGCAGTTCTTC. It encodes CASSLGLLAGDSINEQFF.

The chain carries TRBV6-1 and TRBJ2-7; TRBD2 matches at 10 bases. V was pared by 7 bases and J by 2 bases, with 5 bases of the junction left unmatched. Germline-derived CDR1 and CDR2 are MNHNS and SASEGT. This CDR3 has 14 residues. The CDR3 is CASTSGSSPYEQYF. CDR3 bases: TGTGCCAGCACTAGCGGGAGCTCCCCCTACGAGCAGTACTTC.

V usage is TRBV9 and J usage is TRBJ1-4; 7 bases line up with TRBD1. The CDR3 extends over 15 amino acids. Germline V gives CDR1 SGDLS, CDR2 YYNGEE. V trimming: 3 bases; J trimming: 8 bases; junction bases outside the gene matches: 10. CDR3 region: CASSAGDSVAEKLFF. The DNA for the CDR3 is TGTGCCAGCAGCGCCGGGGACAGCGTTGCGGAAAAACTGTTTTTT. The entire variable domain, with the rest obtained from reference TRBV9 and TRBJ1-4, is as follows: DSGVTQTPKHLITATGQRVTLRCSPRSGDLSVYWYQQSLDQGLQFLIQYYNGEERAKGNILERFSAQQFPDLHSELNLSSLELGDSALYFCASSAGDSVAEKLFFGSGTQLSVL.

The chain carries TRBV10-3 and TRBJ2-1, with TRBD2 identical over 14 bases. Germline CDR1 is ENHRY and CDR2 is SYGVKD. Trimming took 10 bases from V and 10 from J; bases not matched to a gene: 9. The CDR3 is 14 residues long. CDR3 DNA: TGTGCCACCACCCCGGGACTAGCGGGAGAGGAGCAGTTCTTC. Translated: CATTPGLAGEEQFF.

This sequence joins TRBV6-5 and TRBJ2-1; TRBD2 matches at 14 bases. Looked up from germline, CDR1 is MNHEY and CDR2 is SVGAGI. This CDR3 is built from 16 residues. V was pared by 0 bases and J by 7 bases, with 2 bases of the junction left unmatched. The CDR3 DNA is TGTGCCAGCAGTTACTCGAGGACTAGCGGGAGGAATGAGCAGTTCTTC. Translated: CASSYSRTSGRNEQFF.

The chain employs TRBV19 and TRBJ2-3; the D is unclear. Germline V gene data show CDR1 as LNHDA and CDR2 as SQIVND (reference sequence). CDR3 size: 11 residues. V lost 1 base and J lost 4, with 0 bases in between. The CDR3 is CASSIADTQYF. Here the CDR3 DNA reads TGTGCCAGTAGTATAGCAGATACGCAGTATTTT.

V gene TRBV5-1 combines with J gene TRBJ2-3, with 7 bases aligning to TRBD1. The CDR3 contains 16 residues. Germline-derived CDR1 and CDR2 are SGHRS and YFSETQ. V gave up 0 bases and J gave up 0 bases; unmatched junction bases: 4. The CDR3 coding sequence is TGCGCCAGCAGCTTGGGGGACAGCCTGAGCACAGATACGCAGTATTTT. Protein sequence: CASSLGDSLSTDTQYF.

The chain recombines TRBV9 with TRBJ2-6; a weak D match, TRBD1 (5 bases). The germline V and J ends were trimmed by 4 bases and 0 bases, with 17 bases remaining between them. The CDR3 length is 18 residues. CDR1 is SGDLS and CDR2 is YYNGEE in the germline V gene. The CDR3 DNA reads as TGTGCCAGCAGCCTCAGGGTACCCCGAGGCTCTGGGGCCAACGTCCTGACTTTC. It codes for CASSLRVPRGSGANVLTF.

The V and J genes are TRBV7-6 and TRBJ2-5, with 7 positions matching TRBD2. TRBJ2-7 matches the DNA end more closely, so the J call is doubtful. Germline V lookup: CDR1 SGHVS, CDR2 FNYEAQ. The CDR3 has 16 residues. The CDR3 region has the DNA TGTGCCAGCAGCTTCAGAGGCTCTAGCGGCTGGGACGAGCAGTACTTC. Protein sequence: CASSFRGSSGWDEQYF.

The chain carries TRBV19 and TRBJ1-3, with a weak D call TRBD1 (5 bases). This CDR3 contains 15 residues. Trimming took off 5 bases at V and 0 bases at J, with 11 bases between the two ends. Germline-derived CDR1 and CDR2 are LNHDA and SQIVND (reference sequence). The CDR3 is CASSPTGNSGNTIYF. CDR3 nucleotide sequence: TGTGCCAGTAGTCCTACAGGAAACTCTGGAAACACCATATATTTT.